The 3 T cell receptor beta chains listed next were all sequenced from one sample in a study of cytomegalovirus exposure and HLA in healthy donors. The PCR made use of 60 Vbeta and 13 Jbeta primers. The method was immunoSEQ multiplex PCR; TCRdb's version includes in-frame clones alone and lacks a portion of them. The table has under 200,000 clones, about 80% seen once. The sequenced sample was PBMCs. These receptors were collected from a woman under 30 in good health and CMV-seropositive.

Comment on this clone: Other nucleotide sequences from this sample produce the same CDR3. This rearrangement joins TRBV2 to TRBJ2-3; 7 bases are shared with TRBD1. CDR3 length: 15 amino acids. The V gene end was trimmed by 4 bases and the J gene end by 1 base; junction bases not matched to a gene: 5. CDR1 SNHLY and CDR2 FYNNEI come from the germline V gene. CDR3 amino acids: CASSGGQGGTDTQYF. CDR3 DNA: TGTGCCAGCAGTGGAGGGCAGGGGGGCACAGATACGCAGTATTTT.

The chain couples TRBV5-1 to TRBJ1-6, with 8 bases that match TRBD1. The V and J ends lost 4 bases and 8 bases, in that order; junction bases with no gene match: 8. CDR1 is SGHRS and CDR2 is YFSETQ in the germline V gene. The CDR3 runs 15 residues. The chain's CDR3 is CASSLGTGGYSPLHF. For the CDR3, the DNA is TGCGCCAGCAGCCTCGGGACAGGCGGGTATTCACCCCTCCACTTT. Variable domain in full (rest from reference TRBV5-1 and TRBJ1-6): KAGVTQTPRYLIKTRGQQVTLSCSPISGHRSVSWYQQTPGQGLQFLFEYFSETQRNKGNFPGRFSGRQFSNSRSEMNVSTLELGDSALYLCASSLGTGGYSPLHFGNGTRLTVT.

The chain uses TRBV7-9 and TRBJ1-2, with 8 nucleotides matching TRBD1. With 3 bases clipped from V and 4 bases from J, the junction kept 13 bases outside the gene matches. Looked up from germline, CDR1 is SEHNR and CDR2 is FQNEAQ (reference sequence). The CDR3 spans 17 residues. DNA of the CDR3: TGTGCCAGCAGCTTGACAGGGGCGAACACTATATTCTATGGCTACACCTTC. Translated, it gives CASSLTGANTIFYGYTF. Filled out from reference TRBV7-9 and TRBJ1-2, the complete variable domain reads DTGVSQNPRHKITKRGQNVTFRCDPISEHNRLYWYRQTLGQGPEFLTYFQNEAQLEKSRLLSDRFSAERPKGSFSTLEIQRTEQGDSAMYLCASSLTGANTIFYGYTFGSGTRLTVV.